This TCR beta chain was documented in a study of blood T cell repertoires in COVID-19. In germline, CDR1 is SGHDT, CDR2 YYEEEE. Trimming pared 4 bases from V and 6 bases from J, leaving 10 bases between. The CDR3 length is 12 residues. In the source study's methods: Amplifying reference gene primers gave estimates of nucleated cell counts. Measured with immunoSEQ multiplex PCR; TCRdb has only the in-frame clones, and not every one. The DNA was the basis for D and trimming; V, J and clone size are from that table. The sample has 200,000 or so clones, about 85% seen once. This receptor was taken from a man aged 70 or older with active or convalescent COVID-19. The sequencing input was peripheral blood. The rearrangement links TRBV5-6 to TRBJ1-2; weak D call: TRBD1 (6 bases). CDR3 sequence reads: CASSVGQNGYTF. For the CDR3, the DNA is TGTGCCAGCAGCGTCGGACAGAATGGCTACACCTTC. Full variable domain (outside the CDR3, taken from reference TRBV5-6 and TRBJ1-2): DAGVTQSPTHLIKTRGQQVTLRCSPKSGHDTVSWYQQALGQGPQFIFQYYEEEERQRGNFPDRFSGHQFPNYSSELNVNALLLGDSALYLCASSVGQNGYTFGSGTRLTVV.